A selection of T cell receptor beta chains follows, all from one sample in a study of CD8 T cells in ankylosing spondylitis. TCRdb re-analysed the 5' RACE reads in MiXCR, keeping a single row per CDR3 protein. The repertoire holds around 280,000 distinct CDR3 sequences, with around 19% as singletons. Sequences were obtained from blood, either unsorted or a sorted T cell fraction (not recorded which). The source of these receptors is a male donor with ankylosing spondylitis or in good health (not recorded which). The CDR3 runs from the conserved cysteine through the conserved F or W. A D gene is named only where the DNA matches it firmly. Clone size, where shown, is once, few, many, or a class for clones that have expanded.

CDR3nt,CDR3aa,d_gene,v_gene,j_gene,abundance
TGTGCCACCAGCAGAGATGCCAGACAAGAGACCCAGTACTTC,CATSRDARQETQYF,NA,TRBV15,TRBJ2-5,few
TGTGCCAGCAGTTTACCAGGGAGCACTGAAGCTTTCTTT,CASSLPGSTEAFF,NA,TRBV28,TRBJ1-1,NA
TGCGCCAGCAGCTACGGACTACTCCAAGAGACCCAGTACTTC,CASSYGLLQETQYF,NA,TRBV5-1,TRBJ2-5,NA
TGTGCCAGCAGGCCAGACGGTCTCAAGGGTGAAAAACTGTTTTTT,CASRPDGLKGEKLFF,NA,TRBV7-9,TRBJ1-4,NA
TGTGCCAGCAGTCCTCCGGGACAGAACACCGGGGAGCTGTTTTTT,CASSPPGQNTGELFF,NA,TRBV2,TRBJ2-2,NA
TGCGCCAGCAGCTTGGACGTCCGCCAAGAGACCCAGTACTTC,CASSLDVRQETQYF,NA,TRBV5-1,TRBJ2-5,NA
TGCAGTGCTAAGTTCATCAACACTGAAGCTTTCTTT,CSAKFINTEAFF,NA,TRBV20-1,TRBJ1-1,few
TGTGCCAGCTCACTCGCTAGCGGCTACAATGAGCAGTTCTTC,CASSLASGYNEQFF,TRBD2,TRBV5-1,TRBJ2-1,few
TGTGCCACCACGCTGGGCGGGGGGGCCGCAGATACGCAGTATTTT,CATTLGGGAADTQYF,TRBD2,TRBV6-1,TRBJ2-3,NA
TGCAGCGTCGCGACTAGGCCGCGTGGTAATGAGCAGTTCTTC,CSVATRPRGNEQFF,NA,TRBV29-1,TRBJ2-1,many
TGTGCCAGCAGCCCCCCCTCTACTAGCGGCAGTTACAATGAGCAGTTCTTC,CASSPPSTSGSYNEQFF,TRBD2,TRBV7-3,TRBJ2-1,NA
TGCAGTGCTAGAGGGGGCAGGGGCAGCAATCAGCCCCAGCATTTT,CSARGGRGSNQPQHF,NA,TRBV20-1,TRBJ1-5,NA
TGCAGTGCTAGCGGGCTAGCGGGAACGAATGAGCAGTTCTTC,CSASGLAGTNEQFF,TRBD2,TRBV20-1,TRBJ2-1,many
TGTGCCAGCAGCCAAGACCAGCGGCTTGAGCAGTTCTTC,CASSQDQRLEQFF,NA,TRBV4-2,TRBJ2-1,few
TGTGCCACCAGTGATCCGACAGGGGGGAAAGAGACCCAGTACTTC,CATSDPTGGKETQYF,TRBD1,TRBV24-1,TRBJ2-5,many
TGTGCCATCAGTGATCCGGACAGGGGAACGAACACCGGGGAGCTGTTTTTT,CAISDPDRGTNTGELFF,TRBD1,TRBV10-3,TRBJ2-2,NA
TGTGCCATCAGTGAGTCTTTGGGGGGGCTCGGGAACACTGAAGCTTTCTTT,CAISESLGGLGNTEAFF,NA,TRBV10-3,TRBJ1-1,few
TGTGCCACCAGTGATTTATCGGGAAGCTCCTACAATGAGCAGTTCTTC,CATSDLSGSSYNEQFF,NA,TRBV24-1,TRBJ2-1,NA
TGTGCCAGCAGTGGGGGACAGGGATGGGCATTTTATGAAAAACTGTTTTTT,CASSGGQGWAFYEKLFF,TRBD1,TRBV6-1,TRBJ1-4,few
TGTGCCAGCAGTTTTCTACGCGGGAGCTCCACCGGGGAGCTGTTTTTT,CASSFLRGSSTGELFF,TRBD2,TRBV27,TRBJ2-2,few
TGTGCCAGCAGCTTAGCGGGGCAGCCCACCCTCCACTTT,CASSLAGQPTLHF,NA,TRBV7-8,TRBJ1-6,NA
TGCAGCGCCGCCCAGGGTTTGGGTTCAGGTGAGCAGTTCTTC,CSAAQGLGSGEQFF,NA,TRBV29-1,TRBJ2-1,few
TGCAGCCTCCGGCCGTCAGGGAGGACAGATACGCAGTATTTT,CSLRPSGRTDTQYF,NA,TRBV29-1,TRBJ2-3,many
TGTGCCAGTATCTTGGGGGCGAACACCGGGGAGCTGTTTTTT,CASILGANTGELFF,NA,TRBV19,TRBJ2-2,NA
TGTGCCACCAGTGAACTAGCGGGTGCCGCCTACAATGAGCAGTTCTTC,CATSELAGAAYNEQFF,TRBD2,TRBV24-1,TRBJ2-1,NA
TGCAGCGCTGAGGGGGGAGGCACCGGGGAGCTGTTTTTT,CSAEGGGTGELFF,NA,TRBV29-1,TRBJ2-2,few
TGCAGTTCTGGGGATGAGCAGTTCTTC,CSSGDEQFF,NA,TRBV20-1,TRBJ2-1,few
TGTGCCAGCAGCCAAGACGGAATGAGCAATCAGCCCCAGCATTTT,CASSQDGMSNQPQHF,NA,TRBV3-1,TRBJ1-5,few
TGCGCCAGCAGCTTGGCCGGACAGGGGGTCAATGAGCAGTTCTTC,CASSLAGQGVNEQFF,TRBD1,TRBV5-1,TRBJ2-1,NA
TGTGCCAGCAGTTGGGGATCCCAAGAGACCCAGTACTTC,CASSWGSQETQYF,NA,TRBV12-3/TRBV12-4,TRBJ2-5,many
TGCAGTGCCTTCGACAGGGATCAGCCCCAGCATTTT,CSAFDRDQPQHF,TRBD1,TRBV20-1,TRBJ1-5,NA
TGTGCCAGCAGTTATCCAGGGTCAAAACTGTTTTTT,CASSYPGSKLFF,NA,TRBV12-3/TRBV12-4,TRBJ1-4,few
TGCAGTGCTAGGGCTTTCGACAGGGGCTACCAAGAGACCCAGTACTTC,CSARAFDRGYQETQYF,TRBD1,TRBV20-1,TRBJ2-5,NA
TGTGCCAGCAGCGTGGATACGCAGTATTTT,CASSVDTQYF,NA,TRBV2,TRBJ2-3,NA
TGTGCCAGCAGTTTCCCCTCGGGGGGGGCACGGGGCTACACCTTC,CASSFPSGGARGYTF,NA,TRBV7-2,TRBJ1-2,NA
TGCAGCGTTGGCTTTAGCGGGCCCAAAAACATTCAGTACTTC,CSVGFSGPKNIQYF,TRBD2,TRBV29-1,TRBJ2-4,NA
TGTGCCAGCAGCTTAGTTCAGCATCAGGATGAGCAGTTCTTC,CASSLVQHQDEQFF,NA,TRBV7-2,TRBJ2-1,few
TGCAGTGCCCCCCCGCCTGAAAACTATGGCTACACCTTC,CSAPPPENYGYTF,NA,TRBV20-1,TRBJ1-2,NA
TGTGCCAGTGGTGGGAGGTACAATGAGCAGTTCTTC,CASGGRYNEQFF,NA,TRBV5-6,TRBJ2-1,NA
TGTGCCAGCGGACAGATCGGGGGCGCGGACACCGGGGAGCTGTTTTTT,CASGQIGGADTGELFF,NA,TRBV7-9,TRBJ2-2,NA
TGTGCCACCAGTGAAAGAGGACTTTCCGGAGGACTAGCTTACTCCTACAATGAGCAGTTCTTC,CATSERGLSGGLAYSYNEQFF,TRBD2,TRBV24-1,TRBJ2-1,NA
TGTGCCAGCAGCCAAGTGGCTAGCGGGAGGAATGAGCAGTTCTTC,CASSQVASGRNEQFF,TRBD2,TRBV3-1,TRBJ2-1,NA
TGCGCCAGCAGTGACACTAAGCCAGGGGGACAAGAGACCCAGTACTTC,CASSDTKPGGQETQYF,TRBD1,TRBV10-1,TRBJ2-5,NA
TGCAGTGCTAGAGATCGGGCCTCCGGGGACGGTGGCTACACCTTC,CSARDRASGDGGYTF,NA,TRBV20-1,TRBJ1-2,NA
TGCAGCGTTGCGGGCAGGGTTAGAATGAACACTGAAGCTTTCTTT,CSVAGRVRMNTEAFF,NA,TRBV29-1,TRBJ1-1,NA
TGCAGTGCTAGAGTATCGGGGGGCTACGCTAATGAGCAGTTCTTC,CSARVSGGYANEQFF,NA,TRBV20-1,TRBJ2-1,few
TGTGCCAGCAGGTTGACTAGCGGCGAACTGTACTTC,CASRLTSGELYF,TRBD2,TRBV12-3/TRBV12-4,TRBJ2-5,few
TGTGCCAGCAGCCAAGTTTCAGGCGGGATTTCCACAGATACGCAGTATTTT,CASSQVSGGISTDTQYF,NA,TRBV3-1,TRBJ2-3,few
TGTGCCAGCGGCTCGACCGCAGATACGCAGTATTTT,CASGSTADTQYF,NA,TRBV6-5,TRBJ2-3,few
TGTGCCAGCAGTTTGGGCTCGGGGGGTAGCGGACCCCATACGCAGTATTTT,CASSLGSGGSGPHTQYF,TRBD2,TRBV12-3/TRBV12-4,TRBJ2-3,few
TGTGCCAGCAGCCAAGGGACAGAGAGCAATCAGCCCCAGCATTTT,CASSQGTESNQPQHF,NA,TRBV3-1,TRBJ1-5,few
TGTGCCAGCCGCACCGCTAGCGGGGGGGGCCCAGATACGCAGTATTTT,CASRTASGGGPDTQYF,TRBD2,TRBV2,TRBJ2-3,many
TGCGCCAGCAGCGACGGGACAGGGGCTGGGGCCAACGTCCTGACTTTC,CASSDGTGAGANVLTF,TRBD1,TRBV5-1,TRBJ2-6,few
TGCGCCAGCAGCCAAGATGACGGGACAGATACGCAGTATTTT,CASSQDDGTDTQYF,NA,TRBV4-1,TRBJ2-3,many
TGTGCCAGCGTACCCGGGACAGGGAGCAATGAGCAGTTCTTC,CASVPGTGSNEQFF,TRBD1,TRBV12-3/TRBV12-4,TRBJ2-1,many
TGCAGTGCTAGTATGGGGCTTGGCACAGATACGCAGTATTTT,CSASMGLGTDTQYF,NA,TRBV20-1,TRBJ2-3,many